This TCR beta chain came from a study of blood T cell repertoires in COVID-19. The study counted Cohort 3 donors as recovered given two negative PCRs, clearance, or symptom resolution. As originally analysed: Cell counts per sample came from amplifying reference gene primers. Method: immunoSEQ multiplex PCR; TCRdb's copy keeps in-frame clones and lacks some. That table gives V, J and clone size, and the DNA gave D and trimming. The sample has 150,000 or so clones; around 79% are singletons. The receptor comes from a man between 50 and 59 years old who had recovered from COVID-19. Sequencing used PBMCs or T cells enriched from blood (not recorded which).

The CDR3 sequence is CASSPRTGLGNEKLFF. As DNA, the CDR3 is TGTGCCAGCAGCCCCAGGACAGGGCTGGGTAATGAAAAACTGTTTTTT. V is TRBV3-1 (or the pseudogene TRBV3-2) and J is TRBJ1-4, with 8 bases lining up with TRBD1. Trimming took 4 bases from V and 4 from J; bases not matched to a gene: 8. Germline V gene sequence: CDR1 LGHDT, CDR2 YNNKEL (reference sequence). The CDR3 extends over 16 amino acids.